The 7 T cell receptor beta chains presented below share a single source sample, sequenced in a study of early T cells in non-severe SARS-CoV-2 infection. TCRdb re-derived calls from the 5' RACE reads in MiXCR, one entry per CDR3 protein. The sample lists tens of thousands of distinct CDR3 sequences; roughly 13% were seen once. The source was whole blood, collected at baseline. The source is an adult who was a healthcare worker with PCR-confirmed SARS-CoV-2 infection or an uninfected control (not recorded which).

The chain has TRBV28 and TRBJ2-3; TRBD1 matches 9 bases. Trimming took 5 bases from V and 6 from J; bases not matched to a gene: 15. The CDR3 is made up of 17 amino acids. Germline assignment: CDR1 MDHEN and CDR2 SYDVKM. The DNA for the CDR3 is TGTGCCAGCAGTCCCTATTTCCGGGACAGGGACCCGGATACGCAGTATTTT. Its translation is CASSPYFRDRDPDTQYF. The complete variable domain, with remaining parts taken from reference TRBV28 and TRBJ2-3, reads DVKVTQSSRYLVKRTGEKVFLECVQDMDHENMFWYRQDPGLGLRLIYFSYDVKMKEKGDIPEGYSVSREKKERFSLILESASTNQTSMYLCASSPYFRDRDPDTQYFGPGTRLTVL.

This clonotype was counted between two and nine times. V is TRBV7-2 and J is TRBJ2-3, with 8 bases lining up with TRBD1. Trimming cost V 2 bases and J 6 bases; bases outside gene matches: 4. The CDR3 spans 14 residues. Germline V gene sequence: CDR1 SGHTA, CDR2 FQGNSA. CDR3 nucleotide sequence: TGTGCCAGCAGCTTACAGGGGGCAAGGGATACGCAGTATTTT. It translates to CASSLQGARDTQYF.

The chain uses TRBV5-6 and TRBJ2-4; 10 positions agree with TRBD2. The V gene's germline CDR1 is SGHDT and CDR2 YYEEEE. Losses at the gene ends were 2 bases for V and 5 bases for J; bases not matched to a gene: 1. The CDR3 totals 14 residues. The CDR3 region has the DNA TGTGCCAGCAGCTTCGGACTAGCGGAAAACATTCAGTACTTC. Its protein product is CASSFGLAENIQYF.

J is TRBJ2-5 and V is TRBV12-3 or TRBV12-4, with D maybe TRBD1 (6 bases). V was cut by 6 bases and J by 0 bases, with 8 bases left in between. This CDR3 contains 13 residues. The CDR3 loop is CASRWTDQETQYF. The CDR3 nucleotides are TGTGCCAGCAGATGGACAGACCAAGAGACCCAGTACTTC.

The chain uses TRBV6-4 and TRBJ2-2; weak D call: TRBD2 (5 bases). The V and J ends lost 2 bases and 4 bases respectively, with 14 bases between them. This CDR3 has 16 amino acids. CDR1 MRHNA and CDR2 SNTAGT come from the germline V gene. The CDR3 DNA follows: TGTGCCAGCAGTGACCACTCGCAGGAGGTCACCGGGGAGCTGTTTTTT. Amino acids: CASSDHSQEVTGELFF.

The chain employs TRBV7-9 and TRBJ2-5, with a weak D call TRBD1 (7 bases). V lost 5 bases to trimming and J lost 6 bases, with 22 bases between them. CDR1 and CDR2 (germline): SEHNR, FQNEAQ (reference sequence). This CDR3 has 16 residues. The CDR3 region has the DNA TGTGCCAGCAGCCCCGGGGCGGGACAGTTTACGAAGACCCAGTACTTC. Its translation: CASSPGAGQFTKTQYF.

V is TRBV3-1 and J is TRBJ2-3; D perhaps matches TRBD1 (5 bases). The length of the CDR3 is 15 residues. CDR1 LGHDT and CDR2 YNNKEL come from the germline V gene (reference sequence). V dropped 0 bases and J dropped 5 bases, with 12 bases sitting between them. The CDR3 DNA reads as TGTGCCAGCAGCCAAGAAGGGGTACCTGAAGATACGCAGTATTTT. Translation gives CASSQEGVPEDTQYF.